A single sample is the source of the 27 T cell receptor beta chains below, sequenced in a study of CD8+ T cells in alopecia areata (dated by TCRdb to about 2018). Pooled mouse cutaneous lymph node cells were stained for CD4, CD8alpha, NKG2D, NKG2ACE and other markers and were then sorted on a BD Influx. The library came from the immunoSEQ multiplex PCR assay. RNA was extracted from all samples and reverse transcribed into cDNA, which served as template for TCR sequencing. This immuneACCESS table, as held by TCRdb, lists in-frame sequences with V and J called but not all clones. Of the missing ones, under half trace to an unresolved V gene in checked studies; the others have no known cause. Listed for this sample are 3,000 to 4,500 clones, none observed only a single time. The top ten clonotypes cover 30% to 40% of the sample. What was sequenced was CD8+ T cells sorted from a lymph node. Receptors originate from a C3H/HeJ mouse with alopecia areata. Mice of this strain carry the MHC haplotype H2-k.

There are many counts of this clone. Any gene name here is a mouse gene name. CDR3 bases read: TGTGCCAGCAGCCAAGGGGACTGGGGGTTCTAT. This gives the protein CASSQGDWGFY. The CDR3 reads in full as CASSQGDWGFYEQYF. The chain links TRBV5 to TRBJ2-7; 11 nucleotides align to TRBD2. Read coverage stops 4 residues before the CDR3 terminus; the germline J gene supplies the remainder. The CDR3 totals 15 residues. CDR1 is LGHNA and CDR2 is YNLKQL in the germline V gene (reference sequence). The ends lost 1 base at V and 3 bases at J; junction bases unmatched: 2.

In its sample, this clone is medium-sized. All gene names here are mouse names. CDR3 sequence: CASSAQNEQYF. The sequenced part of the CDR3 DNA is TGTGCCAGCAGTGCTCAGAAT. The chain joins TRBV13-1 to TRBJ2-7; D gene uncertain. The read halts 4 residues ahead of the CDR3 end, with the missing end drawn from the germline J gene. Looked up from germline, CDR1 is NSHNY and CDR2 is SYGAGN. The CDR3 runs to 11 residues.

This clone was detected ten times or more. Genes and germline come from the mouse. The read halts 3 residues ahead of the CDR3 end, with the missing end drawn from the germline J gene. This chain uses TRBV1 with TRBJ1-6; 7 bases fit TRBD1. TRBJ1-6 is sorted into the ORF group, with uncertain function. The CDR3 covers 14 residues. CDR1 and CDR2 (germline): NSQYPW, LRSPGD (reference sequence). J was trimmed by 7 bases and V by 4 bases; bases with no gene match: 4. The CDR3 bases that were read are TGCACCTGCAGTGTCCGGGACAGAAATTCGCCC. It codes for CTCSVRDRNSP. The complete CDR3 reads CTCSVRDRNSPLYF.

As to this clone: The genes are named according to mouse. Sequencing ends 4 residues short of the CDR3 end; the germline J gene provides the rest. This chain joins TRBV29 and TRBJ2-2; 8 bases are shared with TRBD2. Unmatched junction bases numbered 1, after V lost 2 bases and J lost 2 bases. The CDR3 has 15 residues. Germline CDR1 and CDR2: MSHET and SYDVDS. Partial CDR3 DNA: TGTGCTAGCAGTTTAGGGGGGGCCAACACCGGG. Encoded protein: CASSLGGANTG. The whole CDR3 region reads CASSLGGANTGQLYF.

In this sample, this clone turned up many times. All gene names here are mouse names. The read ends 4 residues shy of where the CDR3 ends; the end is completed using the germline J gene. The chain combines TRBV13-1 with TRBJ2-3, with unresolved D. Trimming took 0 bases from V and 2 from J, leaving 7 bases between them. The CDR3 consists of 14 residues. The germline V gene encodes CDR1 NSHNY and CDR2 SYGAGN. The CDR3 reads CASSDAGDAETLYF. CDR3 DNA, as far as it was read: TGTGCCAGCAGTGATGCAGGTGATGCAGAA.

In this sample, this clone turned up many times. Genes and germline come from the mouse. The read terminates 4 residues ahead of where the CDR3 ends, so the germline J gene completes it. The chain combines TRBV19 with TRBJ1-2, with 8 nucleotides matching TRBD1. The CDR3 totals 12 residues. The V gene's germline CDR1 is FNHDT and CDR2 SITEND (reference sequence). CDR3 residues: CASSPGGVDYTF. The CDR3 bases that were read are TGTGCCAGCAGTCCAGGGGGCGTC. Filled out from reference TRBV19 and TRBJ1-2, the complete variable domain reads GGIITQTPKFLIGQEGQKLTLKCQQNFNHDTMYWYRQDSGKGLRLIYYSITENDLQKGDLSEGYDASREKKSSFSLTVTSAQKNEMAVFLCASSPGGVDYTFGSGTRLLVI.

This clone was detected ten times or more. Genes and germline come from the mouse. Read data end 4 residues before the CDR3 end; the end is taken from the germline J gene. The chain combines TRBV13-3 with TRBJ1-2, with D tentatively TRBD1 (6 bases). The CDR3 runs 14 residues. The germline V gene has CDR1 NNHDY and CDR2 SYVADS. Between the trimmed V and J ends, which lost 4 bases and 0 bases, there was a span of 10 bases. Partial CDR3 DNA: TGTGCCAGCAGTTCCGGGACAACAAACTCC. Translating it yields CASSSGTTNS. The CDR3, in full, reads CASSSGTTNSDYTF.

This clone qualifies as medium-sized (0.01 to 0.1%). Here the gene names and germline are mouse. Sequencing ends 4 residues short of the CDR3 end; the germline J gene provides the rest. The chain couples TRBV1 to TRBJ1-2; 7 bases agree with TRBD1. CDR1 NSQYPW and CDR2 LRSPGD come from the germline V gene (reference sequence). The junction had 3 bases not matched to a gene; V was cut back by 1 base and J by 1 base. The CDR3 covers 15 residues. Partial CDR3 DNA: TGCACCTGCAGTGCAGGACAGGGAGGAAACTCC. Protein: CTCSAGQGGNS. Given in full, the CDR3 is CTCSAGQGGNSDYTF.

By sample fraction, this clone is medium-sized (0.01 to 0.1%). Mouse names are used for the genes. The CDR3 end is not reached by the read, which stops 4 residues before it; the germline J gene fills it in. The V call is TRBV1, the J call TRBJ2-1, with D tentatively TRBD1 (6 bases). Germline V gene lookup returns CDR1 NSQYPW and CDR2 LRSPGD (reference sequence). The CDR3 spans 14 residues. Trimming pared 4 bases from V and 2 bases from J, leaving 9 bases between. CDR3 bases read: TGCACCTGCAGTGGCGCAGGGGACTATGCT. It codes for CTCSGAGDYA. The whole CDR3 sequence is CTCSGAGDYAEQFF.

This clone was seen repeatedly, ten times or more. Gene names follow the mouse nomenclature. The read gets to within 4 residues of the CDR3 end, and the germline J gene fills in the rest. J is TRBJ2-1 and V is TRBV13-1, with TRBD2 identical over 9 bases. Per germline, CDR1 NSHNY and CDR2 SYGAGN. The junction had 1 base not matched to a gene; V was cut back by 2 bases and J by 4 bases. This CDR3 region has 14 residues. The CDR3 bases that were read are TGTGCCAGCAGTGAAGGGACTGGGTATGCT. Amino acids: CASSEGTGYA. The whole CDR3 sequence is CASSEGTGYAEQFF.

This clone came up many times. Germline and genes here are mouse. The missing CDR3 end, 4 residues past where the read stops, is filled in from the germline J gene. The sample has other DNA sequences that encode this CDR3 too. This chain links TRBV1 with TRBJ2-5; 9 nucleotides line up with TRBD2. CDR1 is NSQYPW and CDR2 is LRSPGD in the germline V gene (reference sequence). The CDR3 covers 14 residues. The covered CDR3 bases are TGCACCTGCAGTGCAGGACTGGGGGAAGAC. It specifies CTCSAGLGED. The entire CDR3 protein reads CTCSAGLGEDTQYF.

Ten or more counts support this clone. Genes and germline are mouse. The observed sequence ends 4 residues before the CDR3 terminus, with the missing tail filled in from the germline J gene. The chain has TRBV31 and TRBJ2-3, with TRBD1 matching over 7 bases. This CDR3 contains 15 residues. Germline V CDR1 and CDR2: GKSSPN, SITVG. With 1 base clipped from V and 0 bases from J, the junction kept 4 bases outside the gene matches. This CDR3 is CAWSPGQTSAETLYF. Partial CDR3 DNA: TGTGCCTGGAGTCCGGGACAGACTAGTGCAGAA.

A few counts support this clone. Mouse names are used for the genes. The sequenced fragment ends 4 residues before the CDR3 boundary, so the rest is inferred from the germline J gene. The chain has TRBV13-2 and TRBJ2-5; a weak D match, TRBD1 (5 bases). Germline V gene data show CDR1 as NNHNN and CDR2 as SYGAGS (reference sequence). The CDR3 is 15 amino acids. V lost 2 bases to trimming and J lost 3 bases, with 13 bases between them. This CDR3 is CASGEREGKQDTQYF. Incomplete CDR3 DNA: TGTGCCAGCGGTGAGCGAGAGGGGAAACAAGAC.

In its sample, this clone was seen many times. The gene names given are mouse names. The sequenced fragment ends 4 residues before the CDR3 boundary, so the rest is inferred from the germline J gene. The chain has TRBV13-2 and TRBJ2-2; unclear D gene. This CDR3 contains 15 residues. Germline CDR1 is NNHNN and CDR2 is SYGAGS (reference sequence). Trimming removed 0 bases from V and 3 bases from J, with 9 bases in between. The DNA read from the CDR3 is TGTGCCAGCGGTGATGCTCTGAGGGACACCGGG. Protein: CASGDALRDTG. The CDR3, in full, reads CASGDALRDTGQLYF.

In regard to this clone: Each gene name is a mouse one. The CDR3 is cut off 4 residues early in the read; its end comes from the germline J gene. V usage is TRBV13-2 and J usage is TRBJ2-5; D is possibly TRBD1 (5 bases). Germline V lookup: CDR1 NNHNN, CDR2 SYGAGS (reference sequence). The V end lost 0 bases, the J end lost 0 bases, and 8 bases lay between the germline ends. There are 15 residues in the CDR3. The covered CDR3 bases are TGTGCCAGCGGTGATGTGACAGTTAACCAAGAC. Translation: CASGDVTVNQD. The CDR3 in full is CASGDVTVNQDTQYF.

This clone was counted ten times or more. Gene names denote mouse genes. From the germline J gene comes the end of the CDR3, since the read stops 4 residues before it. This chain joins TRBV13-1 and TRBJ1-2; 9 bases match TRBD1. This CDR3 region has 15 residues. Germline V CDR1 and CDR2: NSHNY, SYGAGN. Unmatched junction bases numbered 1, after V lost 0 bases and J lost 1 base. This CDR3 is CASSDGTGVNSDYTF. Partial CDR3 DNA: TGTGCCAGCAGTGATGGGACAGGGGTAAACTCC.

Comments on this clone: Gene names denote mouse genes. The read gets to within 4 residues of the CDR3 end, and the germline J gene fills in the rest. The V call is TRBV13-2, the J call TRBJ2-1; 11 bases are shared with TRBD2. Germline lookup yields CDR1 NNHNN and CDR2 SYGAGS (reference sequence). This CDR3 has 14 residues. The covered CDR3 bases are TGTGCCAGCGGGGACTGGGGGGAGAGGGCT. It is translated as CASGDWGERA. In full, the CDR3 is CASGDWGERAEQFF.

This clone was recorded at least ten times. The genes and germline here are from mouse. The CDR3 end is not reached by the read, which stops 4 residues before it; the germline J gene fills it in. The gene calls are TRBV1 and TRBJ2-7; D might be TRBD1 (6 bases). CDR1 and CDR2 (germline): NSQYPW, LRSPGD (reference sequence). The CDR3 is 13 residues long. V was cut by 3 bases and J by 3 bases, with 9 bases left in between. Partial CDR3 DNA: TGCACCTGCAGTGCCTGGGACAACTAT. This gives the protein CTCSAWDNY. The entire CDR3 protein reads CTCSAWDNYEQYF.

By share of the sample, this clone is medium-sized (0.01 to 0.1%). Gene and germline names: mouse. With the read ending 4 residues before the CDR3 end, the germline J gene is used to fill in that end. The chain links TRBV14 to TRBJ2-3; 9 bases agree with TRBD1. V was pared by 9 bases and J by 1 base, with 3 bases of the junction left unmatched. CDR1 and CDR2 (germline): SGHDT, FRDEAV. CDR3 size: 13 residues. The CDR3 sequence is CAIRDRGAETLYF. The CDR3 bases that were read are TGTGCCATCCGGGACAGGGGTGCAGAA.

The sample holds many counts of this clone. Mouse germline and gene names are used. The read ends 4 residues shy of where the CDR3 ends; the end is completed using the germline J gene. The J gene is TRBJ2-5, the V gene TRBV13-1; 7 nucleotides align to TRBD2. The CDR3 spans 14 residues. The V gene's germline CDR1 is NSHNY and CDR2 SYGAGN. Here the CDR3 reads CASSDAWGEDTQYF. Incomplete CDR3 DNA: TGTGCCAGCAGTGATGCTTGGGGGGAAGAC.

The sample holds many counts of this clone. Gene and germline names: mouse. The CDR3 is cut off 4 residues early in the read; its end comes from the germline J gene. The chain uses TRBV13-3 and TRBJ2-3; 9 bases are shared with TRBD2. Trimming took 1 base from V and 2 from J; bases not matched to a gene: 5. In germline, CDR1 is NNHDY, CDR2 SYVADS. The CDR3 is 16 amino acids. The CDR3 sequence is CASSDRLGVTAETLYF. CDR3 bases read: TGTGCCAGCAGTGATAGACTGGGGGTGACTGCAGAA.

As to this clone: Gene names and germline refer to mouse. The CDR3 end is not reached by the read, which stops 4 residues before it; the germline J gene fills it in. The chain uses TRBV14 and TRBJ2-4, with TRBD2 matching over 12 bases. The CDR3 covers 16 residues. Germline-derived CDR1 and CDR2 are SGHDT and FRDEAV. With 2 bases clipped from V and 1 base from J, the junction kept 2 bases outside the gene matches. The CDR3 region is CASSLGLGGGQNTLYF. The covered CDR3 bases are TGTGCCAGCAGTTTGGGACTGGGGGGTGGTCAAAAC.

There are a few counts of this clone. Gene names denote mouse genes. Read sequence stops 4 residues before the CDR3 end, and the germline J gene provides the missing end. The V and J genes are TRBV13-3 and TRBJ2-4; TRBD2 agrees at 10 bases. CDR1 and CDR2 (germline): NNHDY, SYVADS. The CDR3 sequence is 14 residues long. The CDR3 loop reads CASSGTGGTNTLYF. CDR3 DNA, as far as it was read: TGTGCCAGCAGTGGGACTGGGGGTACGAAC.

Ten or more counts support this clone. The genes and germline here are from mouse. The read terminates 4 residues ahead of where the CDR3 ends, so the germline J gene completes it. This chain connects TRBV13-1 to TRBJ2-2; a possible D gene is TRBD1 (5 bases). There are 15 residues in the CDR3. Trimming shortened V by 0 bases and J by 0 bases, and 6 bases separated the two germline ends. Per germline, CDR1 NSHNY and CDR2 SYGAGN. The part of the CDR3 DNA that was read is TGTGCCAGCAGTGATGCAGGGACAAACACCGGG. Its protein product is CASSDAGTNTG. The full CDR3 protein reads CASSDAGTNTGQLYF.

This clone occurred many times. Gene names and germline refer to mouse. The CDR3 end is not reached by the read, which stops 4 residues before it; the germline J gene fills it in. The chain recombines TRBV13-1 with TRBJ2-1, with 14 positions matching TRBD2. V dropped 5 bases and J dropped 6; count of bases not matched to a gene: 4. The CDR3 consists of 15 residues. Germline V gives CDR1 NSHNY, CDR2 SYGAGN. The CDR3 sequence: CASRGLGGRGAEQFF. The sequenced CDR3 bases are TGTGCCAGCAGGGGACTGGGGGGGCGCGGTGCT.

Relative to its sample, this clone is medium-sized. Gene names follow the mouse nomenclature. Read data end 4 residues before the CDR3 end; the end is taken from the germline J gene. V and J are TRBV1 and TRBJ1-2; D is possibly TRBD1 (5 bases). The CDR3 loop spans 12 amino acids. CDR1 is NSQYPW and CDR2 is LRSPGD in the germline V gene (reference sequence). The CDR3 spells CTCSAPTGDYTF. The part of the CDR3 DNA that was read is TGCACCTGCAGTGCACCCACAGGC.

This clone was seen ten or more times. Gene names denote mouse genes. The CDR3 is cut off 4 residues early in the read; its end comes from the germline J gene. The chain recombines TRBV13-2 with TRBJ1-1; D gene unclear. Germline CDR1 and CDR2: NNHNN and SYGAGS (reference sequence). This CDR3 spans 13 amino acids. The covered CDR3 bases are TGTGCCAGCGGTGATGCTACAACCTCA. Translated, it gives CASGDATTS. The entire CDR3 protein reads CASGDATTSEVFF.